These 18 T cell receptor beta chains originate from one sample sequenced in a study of a mutant IDH1 vaccine in newly diagnosed glioma. Profiling relied on immunoSEQ multiplex PCR, and the TCRdb table lists in-frame clones only, not all of them. The table shows approximately 52,000 clones, with about 80% occurring only once. Time point meaning: baseline, week 1 (first vaccination visit). Described treatment: pre-vaccination baseline after standard-of-care therapy. This material consisted of PBMCs, taken from a glioma patient treated with radiotherapy, temozolomide or both. Receptor source: a woman aged 40-49 years with glioma.

The chain uses TRBV9 and TRBJ2-5; 7 bases line up with TRBD2. V was clipped by 3 bases and J by 2 bases; unmatched bases: 4. CDR1 and CDR2 (germline): SGDLS, YYNGEE. CDR3 length: 14 residues. The CDR3 region is CASSAGGSQETQYF. The CDR3 DNA reads TGTGCCAGCAGCGCCGGGGGGTCGCAAGAGACCCAGTACTTC.

CDR3 nucleotide sequence: TGCGCCAGCAGTGAATTTGTAGCCTATGAGCAGTTCTTC. Its translation: CASSEFVAYEQFF. The V gene is TRBV10-2, the J gene TRBJ2-1; no firm D call. The CDR3 has 13 amino acids. V lost 3 bases to trimming and J lost 8 bases, with 11 bases between them. Germline assignment: CDR1 WSHSY and CDR2 SAAADI.

The V and J genes are TRBV18 and TRBJ1-2; 9 positions match TRBD1. The germline V gene encodes CDR1 KGHSH and CDR2 LQKENI. The CDR3 consists of 14 residues. V shed 5 bases, J shed 4 bases, and the junction held 5 bases outside the gene matches. CDR3 nucleotides: TGTGCCAGCTCAAGCTCGGGACAGGGCTATGGCTACACCTTC. Its protein product is CASSSSGQGYGYTF.

This clone was seen only a few times. This chain links TRBV7-6 with TRBJ2-6; 11 bases agree with TRBD1. CDR1 is SGHVS and CDR2 is FNYEAQ in the germline V gene. The CDR3 sequence is 17 residues long. Germline trimming cut 5 bases from V and 3 bases from J; bases unmatched to any gene: 6. The DNA for the CDR3 is TGTGCCAGCAGCGCGGACAGGGGGCGGGGTGGGGCCAACGTCCTGACTTTC. This encodes CASSADRGRGGANVLTF.

Regarding this clone: At one of its ends the junction is not consistent with the germline gene, which may arise from a read error. The chain carries TRBV7-7 and TRBJ2-2, with TRBD1 identical over 9 bases. The CDR3 runs 14 residues. In germline, CDR1 is SSHAT, CDR2 FNYEAQ (reference sequence). The CDR3 loop is CASSQGTGPGELFF. CDR3 coding DNA: TGTGCTAGCAGCCAGGGGACAGGGCCCGGGGAGCTGTTTTTT.

The chain is built from TRBV9 and TRBJ2-7; D might be TRBD2 (6 bases). Trimming took 2 bases from V and 0 from J, leaving 9 bases between them. The CDR3 totals 14 residues. Germline CDR1 is SGDLS and CDR2 is YYNGEE. CDR3 bases: TGTGCCAGCAGCGTGGGGGACTCCTCCTACGAGCAGTACTTC. It yields the protein CASSVGDSSYEQYF.

This clone came up a few times. The chain has TRBV2 and TRBJ2-7; no clear D gene. The CDR3 consists of 11 residues. V dropped 8 bases and J dropped 4 bases, with 9 bases sitting between them. Germline CDR1 reads SNHLY; CDR2 reads FYNNEI. The CDR3 sequence: CASVDTYEQYF. For the CDR3, the DNA is TGTGCCAGCGTCGACACGTACGAGCAGTACTTC.

Only one count was recorded for this clone. The chain carries TRBV20-1 and TRBJ2-2; possible D gene TRBD1, 6 bases. Trimming left V 0 bases short and J 15 bases short, with 11 bases between. CDR3 length: 11 residues. The germline CDR1 and CDR2 sequences are DFQATT and SNEGSKA (reference sequence). This CDR3 reads CSAREGAAVFF. The DNA of the CDR3 is TGCAGTGCTAGAGAGGGGGCCGCGGTGTTTTTT.

This sequence joins TRBV19 and TRBJ1-5; tentatively, D is TRBD1 (5 bases). Germline V gives CDR1 LNHDA, CDR2 SQIVND (reference sequence). This CDR3 comprises 14 residues. V was trimmed by 7 bases and J by 7 bases, leaving 17 bases between them. The CDR3 region has the DNA TGTGCCAGTACCTGGGACCCCGGGGGGCAGCCCCAGCATTTT. This codes for CASTWDPGGQPQHF.

The rearrangement links TRBV4-1 to TRBJ2-5, with TRBD1 matching 8 bases. With V trimmed by 4 bases and J by 4 bases, 8 bases remained unmatched. The CDR3 totals 15 residues. Germline-derived CDR1 and CDR2 are MGHRA and YSYEKL. The CDR3, as DNA: TGCGCCAGCAGCCTGTTCCCCGGACAGGGAGAGACCCAGTACTTC. Translated, it gives CASSLFPGQGETQYF.

This chain links TRBV6-5 with TRBJ2-7; D possibly uses TRBD1 or TRBD2 (6 bases each). With 6 bases removed from V and 5 bases from J, the gap between germline ends came to 20 bases. The CDR3 runs 15 residues. CDR1 and CDR2 from the germline V gene are MNHEY and SVGAGI. The CDR3 region is CASSPPRGVVHEQYF. Written as DNA, the CDR3 is TGTGCCAGCAGCCCTCCAAGGGGGGTGGTCCACGAGCAGTACTTC.

Regarding this clone: The junction departs from germline at one end; a sequencing error may be responsible. The chain employs TRBV6-5 and TRBJ2-5; D is perhaps TRBD2 (6 bases). CDR1 MNHEY and CDR2 SVGAGI come from the germline V gene. There are 14 residues in the CDR3. In DNA, the CDR3 is TGTGCCAGCAGTTACTCGGGACTCCAAGGGACCCAGTACTTC. Translation: CASSYSGLQGTQYF.

V gene TRBV5-1 combines with J gene TRBJ1-2; D is unclear. The CDR3 extends over 13 amino acids. The V and J ends lost 4 bases and 9 bases respectively, with 16 bases between them. CDR1 is SGHRS, CDR2 YFSETQ, per germline. CDR3 DNA sequence: TGCGCCAGCAGCCTCTTTACCGACAACCGCTACACCTTC. This sequence encodes CASSLFTDNRYTF.

The chain employs TRBV4-1 and TRBJ1-2; no clear D. CDR3 size: 14 residues. Germline V gene lookup returns CDR1 MGHRA and CDR2 YSYEKL. Between the trimmed V and J ends, which lost 1 base and 7 bases, there was a span of 13 bases. CDR3 protein: CASSQGIASSGYTF. DNA of the CDR3: TGCGCCAGCAGCCAAGGCATCGCGTCGAGTGGCTACACCTTC.

This chain joins TRBV5-8 and TRBJ1-5; D not certain. CDR1 is SGHTS, CDR2 YDEGEE, per germline. The CDR3 is made up of 13 amino acids. The V end lost 0 bases, the J end lost 4 bases, and 5 bases lay between the germline ends. CDR3: CASSLAPNQPQHF. The CDR3 DNA follows: TGTGCCAGCAGCTTGGCCCCTAATCAGCCCCAGCATTTT. Variable domain in full (rest from reference TRBV5-8 and TRBJ1-5): EAGVTQSPTHLIKTRGQQATLRCSPISGHTSVYWYQQALGLGLQFLLWYDEGEERNRGNFPPRFSGRQFPNYSSELNVNALELEDSALYLCASSLAPNQPQHFGDGTRLSIL.

CDR3 coding DNA: TGCGCCAGCAGCTTGGTGGCTCCCAGCTCCTACGAGCAGTACTTC. This translates into CASSLVAPSSYEQYF. The rearrangement uses TRBV5-1 and TRBJ2-7, with D uncertain. V shed 0 bases and J shed 0 bases, with 10 bases lying between them. CDR1 is SGHRS and CDR2 is YFSETQ in the germline V gene. This CDR3 region has 15 residues.

CDR3 amino acids: CAIRVGQGINTIYF. The DNA for the CDR3 is TGTGCCATCAGGGTGGGACAGGGAATAAACACCATATATTTT. J is TRBJ1-3 and V is TRBV10-3, with 9 positions matching TRBD1. The V gene's germline CDR1 is ENHRY and CDR2 SYGVKD. The CDR3 sequence is 14 residues long. Germline trimming cut 6 bases from V and 6 bases from J; bases unmatched to any gene: 6.

The chain carries TRBV30 and TRBJ1-3, with D tentatively TRBD1 (6 bases). V was shortened by 6 bases and J by 4 bases, with 22 bases between the two germline ends. There are 16 residues in the CDR3. CDR1 is GTSNPN and CDR2 is SVGIG in the germline V gene (reference sequence). This CDR3 is CACYEGTTFYGNTIYF. CDR3 nucleotide sequence: TGTGCCTGCTACGAGGGGACAACGTTTTACGGAAACACCATATATTTT. Full variable domain (missing parts from reference TRBV30 and TRBJ1-3): SQTIHQWPATLVQPVGSPLSLECTVEGTSNPNLYWYRQAAGRGLQLLFYSVGIGQISSEVPQNLSASRPQDRQFILSSKKLLLSDSGFYLCACYEGTTFYGNTIYFGEGSWLTVV.